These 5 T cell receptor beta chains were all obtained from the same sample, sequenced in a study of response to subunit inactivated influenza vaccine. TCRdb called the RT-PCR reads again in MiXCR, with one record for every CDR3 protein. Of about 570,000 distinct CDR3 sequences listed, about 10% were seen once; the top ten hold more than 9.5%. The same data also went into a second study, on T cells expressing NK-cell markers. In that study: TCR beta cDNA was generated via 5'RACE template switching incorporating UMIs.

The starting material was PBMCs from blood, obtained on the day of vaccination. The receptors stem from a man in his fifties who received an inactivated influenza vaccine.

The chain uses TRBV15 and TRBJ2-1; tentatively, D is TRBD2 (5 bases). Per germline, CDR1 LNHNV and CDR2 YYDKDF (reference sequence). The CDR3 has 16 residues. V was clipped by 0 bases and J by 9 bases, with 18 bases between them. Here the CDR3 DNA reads TGTGCCACCAGCAGAGATGTCAGCGGACTTAGTGCTGAGCAGTTCTTC. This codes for CATSRDVSGLSAEQFF.

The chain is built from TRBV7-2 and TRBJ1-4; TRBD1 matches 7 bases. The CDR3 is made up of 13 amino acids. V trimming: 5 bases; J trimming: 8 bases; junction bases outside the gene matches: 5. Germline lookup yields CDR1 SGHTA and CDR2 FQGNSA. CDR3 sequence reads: CASSQGQKEKLFF. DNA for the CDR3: TGTGCCAGCAGCCAGGGACAGAAGGAAAAACTGTTTTTT.

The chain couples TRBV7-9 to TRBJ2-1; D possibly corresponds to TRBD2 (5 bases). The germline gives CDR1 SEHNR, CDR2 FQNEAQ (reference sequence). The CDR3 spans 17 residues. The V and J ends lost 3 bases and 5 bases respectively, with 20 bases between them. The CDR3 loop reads CASSFVGLKRSNNEQFF. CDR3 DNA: TGTGCCAGCAGCTTCGTCGGACTGAAGCGGAGCAACAATGAGCAGTTCTTC.

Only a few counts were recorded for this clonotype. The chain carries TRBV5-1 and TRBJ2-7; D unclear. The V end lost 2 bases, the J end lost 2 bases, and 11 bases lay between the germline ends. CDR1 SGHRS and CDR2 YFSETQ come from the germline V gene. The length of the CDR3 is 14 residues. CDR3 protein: CASSLAVETYEQYF. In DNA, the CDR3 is TGCGCCAGCAGCTTAGCAGTAGAGACCTACGAGCAGTACTTC. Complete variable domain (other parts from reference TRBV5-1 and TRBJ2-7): KAGVTQTPRYLIKTRGQQVTLSCSPISGHRSVSWYQQTPGQGLQFLFEYFSETQRNKGNFPGRFSGRQFSNSRSEMNVSTLELGDSALYLCASSLAVETYEQYFGPGTRLTVT.

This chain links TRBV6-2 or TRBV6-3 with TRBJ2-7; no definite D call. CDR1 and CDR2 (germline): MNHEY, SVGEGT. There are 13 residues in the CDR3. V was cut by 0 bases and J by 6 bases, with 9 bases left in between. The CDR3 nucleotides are TGTGCCAGCAGTTACTCGAGTCGGTCCGAGCAGTACTTC. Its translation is CASSYSSRSEQYF.